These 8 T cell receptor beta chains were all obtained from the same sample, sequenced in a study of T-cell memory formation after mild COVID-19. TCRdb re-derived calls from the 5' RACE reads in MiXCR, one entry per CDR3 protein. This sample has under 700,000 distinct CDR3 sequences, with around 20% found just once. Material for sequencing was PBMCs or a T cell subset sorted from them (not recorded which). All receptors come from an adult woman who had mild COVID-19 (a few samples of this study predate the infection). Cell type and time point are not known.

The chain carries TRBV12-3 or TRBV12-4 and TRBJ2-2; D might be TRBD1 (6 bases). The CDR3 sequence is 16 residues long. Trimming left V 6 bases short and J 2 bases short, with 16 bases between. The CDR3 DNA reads TGTGCCAGCAGGAACGTAGGGACACCCAACACCGGGGAGCTGTTTTTT. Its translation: CASRNVGTPNTGELFF.

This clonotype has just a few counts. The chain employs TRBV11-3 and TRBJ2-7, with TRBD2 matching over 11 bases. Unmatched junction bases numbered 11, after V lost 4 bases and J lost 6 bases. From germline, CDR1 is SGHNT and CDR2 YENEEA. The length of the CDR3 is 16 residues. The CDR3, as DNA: TGTGCCAGCAGCTATTGGACTAGCGGGTCCCGCGGCGAGCAGTACTTC. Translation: CASSYWTSGSRGEQYF. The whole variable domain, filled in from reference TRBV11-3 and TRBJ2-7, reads EAGVVQSPRYKIIEKKQPVAFWCNPISGHNTLYWYLQNLGQGPELLIRYENEEAVDDSQLPKDRFSAERLKGVDSTLKIQPAELGDSAVYLCASSYWTSGSRGEQYFGPGTRLTVT.

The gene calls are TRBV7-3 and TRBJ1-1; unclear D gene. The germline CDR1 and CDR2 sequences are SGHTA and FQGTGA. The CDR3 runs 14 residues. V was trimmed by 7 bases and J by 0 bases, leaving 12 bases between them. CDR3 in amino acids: CASTTRTLNTEAFF. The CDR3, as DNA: TGTGCCAGCACCACCCGCACCCTGAACACTGAAGCTTTCTTT.

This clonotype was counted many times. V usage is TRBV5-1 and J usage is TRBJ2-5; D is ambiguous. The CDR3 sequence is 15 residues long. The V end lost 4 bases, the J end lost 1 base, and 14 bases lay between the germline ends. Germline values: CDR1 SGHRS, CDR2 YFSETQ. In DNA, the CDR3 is TGCGCCAGCAGCCACCTCTCAGGAATCCAAGAGACCCAGTACTTC. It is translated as CASSHLSGIQETQYF.

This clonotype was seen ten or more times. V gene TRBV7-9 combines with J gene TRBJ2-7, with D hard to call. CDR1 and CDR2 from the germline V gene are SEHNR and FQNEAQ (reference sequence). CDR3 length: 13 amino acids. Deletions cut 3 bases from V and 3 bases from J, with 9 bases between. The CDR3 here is CASSFGRLYEQYF. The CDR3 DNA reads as TGTGCCAGCAGCTTCGGCAGGCTCTACGAGCAGTACTTC. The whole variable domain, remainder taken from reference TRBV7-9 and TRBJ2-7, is DTGVSQNPRHKITKRGQNVTFRCDPISEHNRLYWYRQTLGQGPEFLTYFQNEAQLEKSRLLSDRFSAERPKGSFSTLEIQRTEQGDSAMYLCASSFGRLYEQYFGPGTRLTVT.

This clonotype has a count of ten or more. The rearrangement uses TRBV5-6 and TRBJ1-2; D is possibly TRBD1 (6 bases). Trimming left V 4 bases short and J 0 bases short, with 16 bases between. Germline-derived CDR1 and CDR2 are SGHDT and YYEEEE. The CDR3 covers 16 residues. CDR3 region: CASSPAAAGANYGYTF. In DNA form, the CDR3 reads TGTGCCAGCAGCCCGGCGGCGGCAGGGGCTAACTATGGCTACACCTTC.

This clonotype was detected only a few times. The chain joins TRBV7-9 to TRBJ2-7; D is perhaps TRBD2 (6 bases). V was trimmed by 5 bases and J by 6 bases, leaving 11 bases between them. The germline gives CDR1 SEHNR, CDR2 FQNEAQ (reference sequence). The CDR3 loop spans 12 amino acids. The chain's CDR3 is CASSLIAVEQYF. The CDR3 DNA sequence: TGTGCCAGCAGCCTGATAGCGGTCGAGCAGTACTTC.

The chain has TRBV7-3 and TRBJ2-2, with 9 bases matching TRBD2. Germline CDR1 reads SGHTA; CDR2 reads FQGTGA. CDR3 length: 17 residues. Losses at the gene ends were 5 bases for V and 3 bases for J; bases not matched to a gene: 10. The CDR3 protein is CASSPRGSGGYTGELFF. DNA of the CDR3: TGTGCCAGCAGCCCCAGGGGTAGCGGGGGCTACACCGGGGAGCTGTTTTTT.